This TCR beta chain was captured in a study of immune evolution from preneoplasia to lung adenocarcinoma. Study results and limitations: From normal lung to invasive adenocarcinoma, top clone frequencies appeared to decrease. Later-stage lesions appeared to have more T cells, more diversity, less clonality.

This clone was counted a single time. What it binds is unknown. Sequencing used immunoSEQ multiplex PCR; TCRdb keeps in-frame clones, though not all of them. The table has around 5,000 clones, around three quarters seen once. Resections took place in Japan or China from 2014 to 2017. Premalignant or tumor cells were enriched by macro-dissection after pathologic assessment. Deletions cut 5 bases from V and 5 bases from J, with 24 bases between. Germline loops: CDR1 SEHNR, CDR2 FQNEAQ (reference sequence). The length of the CDR3 is 17 residues. The genes are TRBV7-9 and TRBJ1-2; D uncertain. Sequencing was performed on FFPE minimally invasive lung adenocarcinoma tissue. The receptor comes from a person aged 70 to 85 with lung adenocarcinoma. The chain's CDR3 is CASSPTWREEKHYGYTF. Here the CDR3 DNA reads TGTGCCAGCAGCCCCACCTGGAGAGAGGAAAAACATTATGGCTACACCTTC.